The present T cell receptor beta chain was sequenced within a study of T cell changes during pregnancy in multiple sclerosis. Clones were read by immunoSEQ multiplex PCR, and TCRdb kept only the in-frame ones, dropping some. The table includes 70,000 to 95,000 clones, approximately 93% detected once. The CDR3 runs 11 residues. The germline gives CDR1 MNHEY, CDR2 SVGAGI. V dropped 8 bases and J dropped 11 bases, with 15 bases sitting between them. This chain uses TRBV6-5 with TRBJ2-5; perhaps TRBD2 as D (6 bases). The sequence was obtained from a female donor in good health, enrolled as a control in a pregnancy study. This specimen consisted of peripheral blood, obtained after pregnancy. The CDR3 sequence is CASVTGGEQYF. The CDR3 bases are TGTGCCAGCGTCACCGGGGGAGAGCAGTACTTC.